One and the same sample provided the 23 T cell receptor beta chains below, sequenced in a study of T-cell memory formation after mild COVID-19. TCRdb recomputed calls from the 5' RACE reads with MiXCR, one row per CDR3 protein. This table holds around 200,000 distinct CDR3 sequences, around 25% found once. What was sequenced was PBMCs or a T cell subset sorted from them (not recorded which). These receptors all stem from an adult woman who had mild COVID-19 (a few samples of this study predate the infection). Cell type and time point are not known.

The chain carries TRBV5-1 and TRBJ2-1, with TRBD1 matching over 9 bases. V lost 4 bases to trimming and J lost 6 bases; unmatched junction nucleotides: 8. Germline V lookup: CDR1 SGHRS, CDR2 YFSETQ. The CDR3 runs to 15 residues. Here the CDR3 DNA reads TGCGCCAGCAGCCTGGACAGGGGAGTCGGCAATGAGCAGTTCTTC. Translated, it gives CASSLDRGVGNEQFF.

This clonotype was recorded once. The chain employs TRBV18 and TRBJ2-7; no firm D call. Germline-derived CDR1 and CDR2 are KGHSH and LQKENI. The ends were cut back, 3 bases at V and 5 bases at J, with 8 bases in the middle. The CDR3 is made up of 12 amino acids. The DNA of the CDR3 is TGTGCCAGCTCACCTGTCCGGGACGAGCAGTACTTC. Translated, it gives CASSPVRDEQYF.

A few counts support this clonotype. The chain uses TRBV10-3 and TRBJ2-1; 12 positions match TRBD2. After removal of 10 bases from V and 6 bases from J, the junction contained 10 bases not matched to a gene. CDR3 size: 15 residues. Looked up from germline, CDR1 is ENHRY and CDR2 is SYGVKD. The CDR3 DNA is TGTGCCACCACCCCGGCTAGCGGGAGGGCCAATGAGCAGTTCTTC. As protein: CATTPASGRANEQFF.

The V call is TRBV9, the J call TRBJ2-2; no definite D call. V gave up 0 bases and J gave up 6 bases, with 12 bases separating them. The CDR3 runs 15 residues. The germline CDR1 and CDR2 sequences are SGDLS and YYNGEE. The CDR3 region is CASSVEVALPGELFF. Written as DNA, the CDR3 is TGTGCCAGCAGCGTAGAGGTAGCTCTCCCCGGGGAGCTGTTTTTT.

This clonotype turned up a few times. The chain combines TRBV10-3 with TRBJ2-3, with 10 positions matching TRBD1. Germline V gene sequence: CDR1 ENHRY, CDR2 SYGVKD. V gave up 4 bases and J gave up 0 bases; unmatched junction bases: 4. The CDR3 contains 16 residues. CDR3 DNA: TGTGCCATCAGTGTCGGGACAGGGGCTAGCACAGATACGCAGTATTTT. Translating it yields CAISVGTGASTDTQYF.

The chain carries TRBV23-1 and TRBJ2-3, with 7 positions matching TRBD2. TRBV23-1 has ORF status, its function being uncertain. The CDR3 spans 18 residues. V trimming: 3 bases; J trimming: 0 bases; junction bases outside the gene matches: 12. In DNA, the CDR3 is TGCGCCAGCAGTCATACGGGGTTGGGGGGGTCTAGCACAGATACGCAGTATTTT. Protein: CASSHTGLGGSSTDTQYF.

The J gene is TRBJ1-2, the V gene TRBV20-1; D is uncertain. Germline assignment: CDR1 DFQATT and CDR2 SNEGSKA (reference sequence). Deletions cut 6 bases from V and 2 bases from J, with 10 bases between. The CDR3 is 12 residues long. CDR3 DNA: TGCAGTGCACGTACGGAAAACTATGGCTACACCTTC. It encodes CSARTENYGYTF.

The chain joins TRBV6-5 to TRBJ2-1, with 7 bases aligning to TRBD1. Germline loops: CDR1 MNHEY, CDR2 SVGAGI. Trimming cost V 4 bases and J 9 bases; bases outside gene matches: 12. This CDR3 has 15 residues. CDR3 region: CASSSPPTGAGEQFF. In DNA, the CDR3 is TGTGCCAGCAGTTCCCCCCCCACAGGGGCGGGTGAGCAGTTCTTC.

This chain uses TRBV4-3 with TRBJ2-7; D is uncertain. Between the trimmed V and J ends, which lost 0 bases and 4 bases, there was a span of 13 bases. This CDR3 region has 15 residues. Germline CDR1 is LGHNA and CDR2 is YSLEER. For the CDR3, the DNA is TGCGCCAGCAGCCAAGATCTAAATCCAGGATACGAGCAGTACTTC. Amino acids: CASSQDLNPGYEQYF.

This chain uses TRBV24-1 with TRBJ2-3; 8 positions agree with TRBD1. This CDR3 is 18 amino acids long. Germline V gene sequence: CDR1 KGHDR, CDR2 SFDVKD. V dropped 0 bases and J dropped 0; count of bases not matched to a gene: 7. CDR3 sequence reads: CATSDLGDRPLSTDTQYF. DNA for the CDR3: TGTGCCACCAGTGATTTGGGGGACAGGCCCTTGAGCACAGATACGCAGTATTTT.

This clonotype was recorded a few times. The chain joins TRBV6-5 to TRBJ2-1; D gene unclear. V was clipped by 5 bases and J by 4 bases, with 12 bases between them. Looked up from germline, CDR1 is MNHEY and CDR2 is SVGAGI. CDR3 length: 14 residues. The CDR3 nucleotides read TGTGCCAGCAGTACGGGTGGGGATTACAATGAGCAGTTCTTC. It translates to CASSTGGDYNEQFF.

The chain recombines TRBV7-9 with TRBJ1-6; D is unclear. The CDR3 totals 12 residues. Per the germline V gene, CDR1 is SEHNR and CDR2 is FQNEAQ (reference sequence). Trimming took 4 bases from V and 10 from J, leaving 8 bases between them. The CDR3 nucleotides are TGTGCCAGCAGCTCCGCCGGATCACCCCTCCACTTT. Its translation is CASSSAGSPLHF.

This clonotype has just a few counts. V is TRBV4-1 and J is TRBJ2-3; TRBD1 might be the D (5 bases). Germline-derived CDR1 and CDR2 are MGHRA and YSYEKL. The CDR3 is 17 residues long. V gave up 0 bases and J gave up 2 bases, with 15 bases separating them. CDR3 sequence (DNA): TGCGCCAGCAGCCAAGATCGTCAGGGCCGGCACACAGATACGCAGTATTTT. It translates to CASSQDRQGRHTDTQYF.

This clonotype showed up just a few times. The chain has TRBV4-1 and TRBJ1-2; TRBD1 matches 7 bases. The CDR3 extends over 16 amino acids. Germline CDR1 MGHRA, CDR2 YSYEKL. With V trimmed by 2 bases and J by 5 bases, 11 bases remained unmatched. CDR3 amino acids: CASSQPRKGAQYGYTF. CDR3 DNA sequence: TGCGCCAGCAGCCAACCCCGGAAGGGGGCGCAGTATGGCTACACCTTC.

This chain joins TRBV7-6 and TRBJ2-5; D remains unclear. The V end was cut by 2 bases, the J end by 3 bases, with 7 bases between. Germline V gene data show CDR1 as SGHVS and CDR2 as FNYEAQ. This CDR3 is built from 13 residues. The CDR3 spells CASSLMNKETQYF. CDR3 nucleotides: TGTGCCAGCAGCTTAATGAATAAAGAGACCCAGTACTTC.

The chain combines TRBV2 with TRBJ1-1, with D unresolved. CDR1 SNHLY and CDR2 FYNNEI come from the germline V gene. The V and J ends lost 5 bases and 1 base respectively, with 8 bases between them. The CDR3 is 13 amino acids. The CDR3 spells CASSPVRNTEAFF. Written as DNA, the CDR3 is TGTGCCAGCAGTCCCGTACGGAACACTGAAGCTTTCTTT. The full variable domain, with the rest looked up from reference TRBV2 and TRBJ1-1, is EPEVTQTPSHQVTQMGQEVILRCVPISNHLYFYWYRQILGQKVEFLVSFYNNEISEKSEIFDDQFSVERPDGSNFTLKIRSTKLEDSAMYFCASSPVRNTEAFFGQGTRLTVV.

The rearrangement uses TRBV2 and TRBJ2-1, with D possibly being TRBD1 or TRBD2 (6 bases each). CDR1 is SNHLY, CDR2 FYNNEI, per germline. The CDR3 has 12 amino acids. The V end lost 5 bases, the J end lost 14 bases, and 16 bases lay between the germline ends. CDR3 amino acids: CASSSRGLLEFF. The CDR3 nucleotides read TGTGCCAGCAGTTCCCGGGGGCTATTGGAGTTCTTC.

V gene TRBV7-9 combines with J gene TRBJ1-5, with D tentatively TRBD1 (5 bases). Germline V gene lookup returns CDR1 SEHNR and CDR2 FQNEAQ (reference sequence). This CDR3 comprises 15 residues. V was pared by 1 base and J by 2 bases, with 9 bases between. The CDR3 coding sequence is TGTGCCAGCAGCTTAGGGGACTCAGGCAATCAGCCCCAGCATTTT. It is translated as CASSLGDSGNQPQHF.

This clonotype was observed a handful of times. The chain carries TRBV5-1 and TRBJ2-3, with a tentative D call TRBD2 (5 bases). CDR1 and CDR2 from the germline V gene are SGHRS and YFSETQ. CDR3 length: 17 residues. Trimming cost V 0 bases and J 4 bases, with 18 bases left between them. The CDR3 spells CASSLASRGWNPDTQYF. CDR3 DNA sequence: TGCGCCAGCAGCTTGGCGAGTCGGGGTTGGAATCCAGATACGCAGTATTTT.

Here the CDR3 DNA reads TGTGCCAGCAGCTTGCTAGCGGGAGTTTACGAGCAGTACTTC. It specifies CASSLLAGVYEQYF. This chain uses TRBV5-6 with TRBJ2-7, with TRBD2 matching over 10 bases. CDR1 is SGHDT, CDR2 YYEEEE, per germline. The CDR3 length is 14 residues. V was clipped by 1 base and J by 4 bases; unmatched bases: 2.

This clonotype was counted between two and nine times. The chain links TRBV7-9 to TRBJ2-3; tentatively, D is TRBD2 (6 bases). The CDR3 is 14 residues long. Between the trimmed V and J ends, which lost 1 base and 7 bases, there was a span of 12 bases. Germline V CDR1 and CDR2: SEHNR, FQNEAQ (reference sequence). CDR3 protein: CASSLESGGNTQYF. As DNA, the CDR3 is TGTGCCAGCAGCTTAGAATCAGGAGGGAATACGCAGTATTTT.

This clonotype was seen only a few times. CDR3 in amino acids: CASSTTGVAKNIQYF. CDR3 bases: TGTGCCAGCAGCACAACAGGGGTCGCCAAAAACATTCAGTACTTC. This rearrangement joins TRBV7-9 to TRBJ2-4, with 7 bases lining up with TRBD1. The CDR3 is made up of 15 amino acids. Trimming cost V 5 bases and J 1 base; bases outside gene matches: 5. In germline, CDR1 is SEHNR, CDR2 FQNEAQ (reference sequence).

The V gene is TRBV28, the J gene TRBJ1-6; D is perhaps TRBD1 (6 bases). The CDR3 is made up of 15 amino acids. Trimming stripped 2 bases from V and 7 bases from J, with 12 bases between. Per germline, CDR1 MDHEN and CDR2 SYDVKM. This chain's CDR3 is CASSLQTGLNSPLHF. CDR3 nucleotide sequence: TGTGCCAGCAGTTTACAAACAGGGTTGAATTCACCCCTCCACTTT.